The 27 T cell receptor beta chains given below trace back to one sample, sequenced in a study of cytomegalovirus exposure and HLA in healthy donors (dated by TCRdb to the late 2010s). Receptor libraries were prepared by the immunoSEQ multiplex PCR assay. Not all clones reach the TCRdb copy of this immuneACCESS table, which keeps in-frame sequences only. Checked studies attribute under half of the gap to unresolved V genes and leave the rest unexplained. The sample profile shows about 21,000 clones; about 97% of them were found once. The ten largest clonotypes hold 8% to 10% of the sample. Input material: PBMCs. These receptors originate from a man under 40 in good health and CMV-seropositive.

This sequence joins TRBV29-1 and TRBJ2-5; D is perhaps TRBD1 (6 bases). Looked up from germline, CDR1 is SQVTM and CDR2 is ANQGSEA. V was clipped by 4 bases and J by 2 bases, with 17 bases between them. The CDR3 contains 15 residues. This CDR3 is CSVVVSGHLQETQYF. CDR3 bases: TGCAGCGTTGTTGTTTCGGGACACCTACAAGAGACCCAGTACTTC.

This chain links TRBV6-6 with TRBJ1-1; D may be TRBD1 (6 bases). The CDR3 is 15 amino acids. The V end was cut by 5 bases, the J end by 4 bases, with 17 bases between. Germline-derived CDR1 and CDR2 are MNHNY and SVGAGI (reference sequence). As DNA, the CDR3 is TGTGCCAGCAGTAACGACAGGCGAGGGGGCACTGAAGCTTTCTTT. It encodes CASSNDRRGGTEAFF.

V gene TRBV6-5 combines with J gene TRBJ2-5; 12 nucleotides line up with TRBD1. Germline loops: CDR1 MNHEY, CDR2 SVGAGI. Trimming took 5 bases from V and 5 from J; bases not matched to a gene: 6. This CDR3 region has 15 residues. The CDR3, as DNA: TGTGCCAGCAGTCCTCGGGACAGGGGGCGGGAGACCCAGTACTTC. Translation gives CASSPRDRGRETQYF.

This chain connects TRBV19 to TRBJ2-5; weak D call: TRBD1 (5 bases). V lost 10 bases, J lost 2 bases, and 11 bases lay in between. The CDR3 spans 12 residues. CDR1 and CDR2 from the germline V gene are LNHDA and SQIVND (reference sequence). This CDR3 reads CATRVGQETQYF. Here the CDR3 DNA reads TGTGCCACCAGGGTCGGACAAGAGACCCAGTACTTC.

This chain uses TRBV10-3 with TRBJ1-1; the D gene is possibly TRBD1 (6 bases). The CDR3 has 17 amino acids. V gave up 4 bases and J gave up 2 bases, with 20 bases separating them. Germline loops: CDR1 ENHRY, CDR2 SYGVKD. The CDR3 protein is CAISADRSKAGNTEAFF. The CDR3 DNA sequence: TGTGCCATCAGTGCCGACAGGTCAAAGGCGGGTAACACTGAAGCTTTCTTT.

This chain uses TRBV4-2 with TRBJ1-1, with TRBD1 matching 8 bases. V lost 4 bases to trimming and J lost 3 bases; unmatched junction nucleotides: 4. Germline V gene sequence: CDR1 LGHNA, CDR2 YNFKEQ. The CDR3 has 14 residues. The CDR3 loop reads CASSRGTGDTEAFF. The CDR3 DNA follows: TGTGCCAGCAGCCGGGGGACAGGCGACACTGAAGCTTTCTTT.

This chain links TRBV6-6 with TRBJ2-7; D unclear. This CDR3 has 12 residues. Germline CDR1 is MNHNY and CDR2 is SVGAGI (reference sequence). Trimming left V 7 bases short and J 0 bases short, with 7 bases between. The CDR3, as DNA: TGTGCCAGCAAGAGAAGCTCCTACGAGCAGTACTTC. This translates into CASKRSSYEQYF.

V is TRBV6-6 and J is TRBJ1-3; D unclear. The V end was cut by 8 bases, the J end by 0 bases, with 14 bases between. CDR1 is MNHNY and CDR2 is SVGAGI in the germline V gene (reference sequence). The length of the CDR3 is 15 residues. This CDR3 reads CASGSTTLSGNTIYF. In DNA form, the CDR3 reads TGTGCCAGCGGATCGACAACCCTCTCTGGAAACACCATATATTTT.

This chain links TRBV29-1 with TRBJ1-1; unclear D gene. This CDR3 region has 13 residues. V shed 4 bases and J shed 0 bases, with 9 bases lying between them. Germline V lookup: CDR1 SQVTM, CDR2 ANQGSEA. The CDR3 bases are TGCAGCGTTGTAAAGAGGTTGAACACTGAAGCTTTCTTT. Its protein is CSVVKRLNTEAFF.

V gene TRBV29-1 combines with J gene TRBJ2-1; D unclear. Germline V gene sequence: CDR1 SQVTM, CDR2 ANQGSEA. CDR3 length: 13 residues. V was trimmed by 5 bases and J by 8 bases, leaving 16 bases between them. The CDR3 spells CSVPLIALDEQFF. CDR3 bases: TGCAGCGTTCCGCTTATAGCTTTGGATGAGCAGTTCTTC.

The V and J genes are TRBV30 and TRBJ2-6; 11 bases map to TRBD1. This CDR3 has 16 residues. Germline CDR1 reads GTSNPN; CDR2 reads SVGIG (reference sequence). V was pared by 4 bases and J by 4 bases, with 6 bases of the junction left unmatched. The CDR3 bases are TGTGCCTGGACGGGACAGGGGGGAGGAGGGGCCAACGTCCTGACTTTC. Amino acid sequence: CAWTGQGGGGANVLTF.

CDR3 DNA sequence: TGTGCCAGCAGCCCAGGAGGGGAAGAGACCCAGTACTTC. Protein product: CASSPGGEETQYF. This rearrangement joins TRBV11-2 to TRBJ2-5; weak D call: TRBD2 (6 bases). V lost 5 bases to trimming and J lost 3 bases, with 10 bases between them. This CDR3 contains 13 residues. Germline V gives CDR1 SGHAT, CDR2 FQNNGV.

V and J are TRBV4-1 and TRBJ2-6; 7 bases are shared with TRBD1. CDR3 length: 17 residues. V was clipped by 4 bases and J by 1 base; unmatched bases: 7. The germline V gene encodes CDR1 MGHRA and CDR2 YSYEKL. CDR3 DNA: TGCGCCAGCAGCCTCGGGACAGTACCTTCTGGGGCCAACGTCCTGACTTTC. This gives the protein CASSLGTVPSGANVLTF.

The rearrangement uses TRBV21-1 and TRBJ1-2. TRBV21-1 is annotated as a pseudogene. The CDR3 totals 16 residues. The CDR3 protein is CASSKVVTRGNYGYTF. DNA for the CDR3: TGTGCCAGCAGCAAAGTGGTAACCAGAGGGAACTATGGCTACACCTTC.

The CDR3 nucleotides read TGTGCCACCGCCGGGACTAGCGGGACCTCCTACGAGCAGTACTTC. Its translation is CATAGTSGTSYEQYF. This sequence joins TRBV25-1 and TRBJ2-7, with 13 bases fitting TRBD2. CDR1 and CDR2 from the germline V gene are MGHDK and SYGVNS. With V trimmed by 10 bases and J by 0 bases, 6 bases remained unmatched. The CDR3 contains 15 residues.

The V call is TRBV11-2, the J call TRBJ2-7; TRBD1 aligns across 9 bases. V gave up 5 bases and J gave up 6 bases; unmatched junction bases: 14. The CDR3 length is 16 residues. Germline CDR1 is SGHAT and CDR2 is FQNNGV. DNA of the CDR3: TGTGCCAGCAGCCCCCTCCCACAGGGGGCACTTAGCGAGCAGTACTTC. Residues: CASSPLPQGALSEQYF. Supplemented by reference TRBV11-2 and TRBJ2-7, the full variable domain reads EAGVAQSPRYKIIEKRQSVAFWCNPISGHATLYWYQQILGQGPKLLIQFQNNGVVDDSQLPKDRFSAERLKGVDSTLKIQPAKLEDSAVYLCASSPLPQGALSEQYFGPGTRLTVT.

The CDR3 reads CASSSEDRIAGYTF. CDR3 coding DNA: TGTGCCAGCAGCTCCGAGGACAGGATTGCTGGCTACACCTTC. The rearrangement links TRBV9 to TRBJ1-2; 7 bases are shared with TRBD1. CDR1 SGDLS and CDR2 YYNGEE come from the germline V gene. V was pared by 4 bases and J by 7 bases, with 10 bases of the junction left unmatched. This CDR3 is 14 amino acids long. The whole variable domain, filled in from reference TRBV9 and TRBJ1-2, reads DSGVTQTPKHLITATGQRVTLRCSPRSGDLSVYWYQQSLDQGLQFLIQYYNGEERAKGNILERFSAQQFPDLHSELNLSSLELGDSALYFCASSSEDRIAGYTFGSGTRLTVV.

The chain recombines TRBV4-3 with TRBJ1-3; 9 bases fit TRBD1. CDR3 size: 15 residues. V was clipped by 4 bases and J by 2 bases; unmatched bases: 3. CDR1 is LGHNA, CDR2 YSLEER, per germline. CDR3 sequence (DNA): TGCGCCAGCAGCCCAGGGACAGGGACTGGAAACACCATATATTTT. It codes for CASSPGTGTGNTIYF.

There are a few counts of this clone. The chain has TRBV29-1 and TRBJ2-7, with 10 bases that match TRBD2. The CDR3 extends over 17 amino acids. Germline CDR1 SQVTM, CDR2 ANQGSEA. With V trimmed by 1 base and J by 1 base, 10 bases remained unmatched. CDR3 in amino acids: CSVEVPSGSYGSYEQYF. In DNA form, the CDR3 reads TGCAGCGTTGAAGTCCCTAGCGGGAGTTATGGTTCCTACGAGCAGTACTTC.

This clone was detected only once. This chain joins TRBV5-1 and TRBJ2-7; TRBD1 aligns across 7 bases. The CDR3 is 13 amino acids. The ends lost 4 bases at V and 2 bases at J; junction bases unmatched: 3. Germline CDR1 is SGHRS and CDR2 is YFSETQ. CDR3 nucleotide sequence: TGCGCCAGCAGCCCGGGACAGACCTACGAGCAGTACTTC. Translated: CASSPGQTYEQYF.

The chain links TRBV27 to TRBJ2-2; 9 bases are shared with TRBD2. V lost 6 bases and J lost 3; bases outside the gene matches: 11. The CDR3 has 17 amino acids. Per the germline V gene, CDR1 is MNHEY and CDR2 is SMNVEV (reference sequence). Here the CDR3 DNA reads TGTGCCAGCAGATCCCCGATGCGGGAGGGGGACACCGGGGAGCTGTTTTTT. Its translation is CASRSPMREGDTGELFF.

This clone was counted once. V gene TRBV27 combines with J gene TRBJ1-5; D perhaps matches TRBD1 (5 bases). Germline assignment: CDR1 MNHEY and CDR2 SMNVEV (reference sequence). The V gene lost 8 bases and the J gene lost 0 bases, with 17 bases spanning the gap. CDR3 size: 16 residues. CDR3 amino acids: CASRPGEAYSNQPQHF. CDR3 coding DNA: TGTGCCAGCCGCCCGGGGGAGGCCTATAGCAATCAGCCCCAGCATTTT.

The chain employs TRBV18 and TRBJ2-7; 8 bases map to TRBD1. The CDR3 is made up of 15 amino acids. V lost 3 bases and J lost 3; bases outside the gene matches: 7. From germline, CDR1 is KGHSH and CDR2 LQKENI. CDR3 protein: CASSPETGANYEQYF. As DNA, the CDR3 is TGTGCCAGCTCACCTGAGACAGGGGCGAACTACGAGCAGTACTTC.

Here the CDR3 reads CASRKTGTNTGELFF. CDR3 nucleotides: TGTGCCAGCAGGAAAACCGGGACAAACACCGGGGAGCTGTTTTTT. The chain links TRBV28 to TRBJ2-2; TRBD1 might be the D (6 bases). V was trimmed by 6 bases and J by 2 bases, leaving 13 bases between them. The germline V gene encodes CDR1 MDHEN and CDR2 SYDVKM. The CDR3 length is 15 residues.

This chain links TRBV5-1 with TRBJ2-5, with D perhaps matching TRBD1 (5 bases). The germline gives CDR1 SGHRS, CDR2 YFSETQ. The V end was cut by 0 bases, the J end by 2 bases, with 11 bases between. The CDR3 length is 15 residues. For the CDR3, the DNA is TGCGCCAGCAGCTTGGCCGACAGACAGCAAGAGACCCAGTACTTC. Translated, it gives CASSLADRQQETQYF.

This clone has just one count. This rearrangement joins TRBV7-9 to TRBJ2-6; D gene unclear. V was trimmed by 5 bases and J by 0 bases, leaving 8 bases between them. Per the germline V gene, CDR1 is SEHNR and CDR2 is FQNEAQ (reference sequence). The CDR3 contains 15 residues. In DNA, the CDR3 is TGTGCCAGCAGCCATCCTAGCTCTGGGGCCAACGTCCTGACTTTC. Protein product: CASSHPSSGANVLTF. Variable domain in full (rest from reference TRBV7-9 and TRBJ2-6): DTGVSQNPRHKITKRGQNVTFRCDPISEHNRLYWYRQTLGQGPEFLTYFQNEAQLEKSRLLSDRFSAERPKGSFSTLEIQRTEQGDSAMYLCASSHPSSGANVLTFGAGSRLTVL.

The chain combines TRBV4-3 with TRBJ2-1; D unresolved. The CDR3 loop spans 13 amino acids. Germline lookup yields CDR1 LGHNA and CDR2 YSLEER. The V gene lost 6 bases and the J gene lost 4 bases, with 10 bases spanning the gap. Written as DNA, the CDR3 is TGCGCCAGCAGTCCGAGCGAGTACAATGAGCAGTTCTTC. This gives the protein CASSPSEYNEQFF.